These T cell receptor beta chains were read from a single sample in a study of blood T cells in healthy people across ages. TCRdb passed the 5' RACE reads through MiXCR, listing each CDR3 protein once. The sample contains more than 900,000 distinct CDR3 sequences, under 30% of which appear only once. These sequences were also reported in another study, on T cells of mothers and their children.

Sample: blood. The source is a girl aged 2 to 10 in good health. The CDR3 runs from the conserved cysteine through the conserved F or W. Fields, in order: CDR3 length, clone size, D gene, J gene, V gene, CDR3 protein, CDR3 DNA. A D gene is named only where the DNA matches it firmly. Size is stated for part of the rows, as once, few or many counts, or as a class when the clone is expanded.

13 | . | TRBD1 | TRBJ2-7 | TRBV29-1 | CSLRQGIPYEQYF | TGCAGCTTACGACAGGGGATTCCCTACGAGCAGTACTTC
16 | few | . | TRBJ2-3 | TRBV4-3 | CASSRRQVLFADTQYF | TGCGCCAGCAGCCGCCGACAGGTTCTATTTGCAGATACGCAGTATTTT
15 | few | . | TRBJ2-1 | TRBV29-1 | CSVGRDTDSYNEQFF | TGCAGCGTTGGCCGAGACACCGACTCCTACAATGAGCAGTTCTTC
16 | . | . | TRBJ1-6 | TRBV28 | CASSGSGTAYNSPLHF | TGTGCCAGCAGTGGTTCCGGGACGGCTTATAATTCACCCCTCCACTTT
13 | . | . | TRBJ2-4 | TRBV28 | CASSLTGSIIQYF | TGTGCCAGCAGTTTAACGGGGAGTATCATTCAGTACTTC
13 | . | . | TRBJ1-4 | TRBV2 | CASMYYGDEKLFF | TGTGCCTCTATGTACTACGGGGATGAAAAACTGTTTTTT
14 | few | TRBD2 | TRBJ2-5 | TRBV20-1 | CSARDRAGGKTQYF | TGCAGTGCTAGAGATAGGGCGGGGGGGAAGACCCAGTACTTC
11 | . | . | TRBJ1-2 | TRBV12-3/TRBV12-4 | CASSSRYGYTF | TGTGCCAGCAGTTCCCGGTATGGCTACACCTTC
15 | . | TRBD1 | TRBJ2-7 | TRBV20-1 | CSAYTGTGKGGEQYF | TGCAGTGCTTACACCGGGACAGGGAAAGGAGGCGAGCAGTACTTC
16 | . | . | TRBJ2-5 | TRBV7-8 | CASRDLRGRRRETQYF | TGTGCCAGCAGGGACCTTAGAGGGAGAAGGAGGGAGACCCAGTACTTC
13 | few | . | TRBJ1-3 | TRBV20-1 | CSASEGSGNTIYF | TGCAGTGCTAGTGAAGGCTCTGGAAACACCATATATTTT
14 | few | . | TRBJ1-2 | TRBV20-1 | CSASYRTGCRGYTF | TGCAGTGCTAGTTATAGAACAGGGTGTAGGGGCTACACCTTC
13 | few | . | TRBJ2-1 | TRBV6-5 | CASSYNEADEQFF | TGTGCCAGCAGTTACAACGAGGCAGATGAGCAGTTCTTC